This TCR beta chain is drawn from a study of OX40 agonist ivuxolimab in advanced cancers. Concerning this clone itself: Its specificity is unknown.

V gave up 3 bases and J gave up 0 bases, with 17 bases separating them. This CDR3 has 17 amino acids. CDR1 MNHEY and CDR2 SMNVEV come from the germline V gene (reference sequence). Libraries were prepared by immunoSEQ multiplex PCR; TCRdb keeps only in-frame clonotypes and omits some of them. Found here are tens of thousands of clones, around 84% of them singletons; the top ten hold about 1.1%. Study results and limitations: Low normalized T-cell clonal expansion also characterized some of the nonresponders. In CD8+ T cells, expanded clones were on average more numerous than in CD4+.

This receptor was obtained from an adult with an advanced solid tumor such as melanoma, head and neck, liver or kidney cancer. Material: CD4+ or CD8+ T cells sorted from blood, obtained in a trial of the OX40 agonist ivuxolimab. The genes are TRBV27 and TRBJ1-2; possible D gene TRBD1, 6 bases. This CDR3 reads CASSFAGGAKANYGYTF. The DNA for the CDR3 is TGTGCCAGCAGTTTTGCCGGGGGGGCCAAAGCTAACTATGGCTACACCTTC.